One sample yielded the 20 T cell receptor beta chains listed below, sequenced in a study of T cell responses to AZD1222 COVID-19 vaccine (dated by TCRdb to about 2021). Library preparation employed the immunoSEQ multiplex PCR assay. TCRdb's version of the immuneACCESS table is confined to in-frame rearrangements and falls short of the full clone set. An unresolved V gene accounts for under half of the shortfall where checked; the remainder is of unknown origin. This sample holds roughly 140,000 clones; approximately 86% were observed only once. The leading ten clones occupy approximately 7.2% of the sample. The time point tag for this specimen amounts to: sample from adult after SARS-CoV-2 infection, after symptom onset. The source was peripheral blood, collected after recovery from COVID-19. These TCRs come from an adult who had recovered from COVID-19.

The chain has TRBV7-8 and TRBJ1-4; 9 nucleotides line up with TRBD1. The CDR3 extends over 15 amino acids. In germline, CDR1 is SGHVS, CDR2 FQNEAQ. After removal of 4 bases from V and 8 bases from J, the junction contained 8 bases not matched to a gene. The CDR3 protein is CASSYGTGFGEKLFF. For the CDR3, the DNA is TGTGCCAGCAGCTACGGGACAGGGTTTGGGGAAAAACTGTTTTTT.

The chain joins TRBV7-6 to TRBJ1-1, with 10 bases fitting TRBD1. The V segment lost 5 bases and the J segment 2 bases; nucleotides outside the gene matches: 11. Germline V gene data show CDR1 as SGHVS and CDR2 as FNYEAQ. The CDR3 is 17 residues long. CDR3 loop: CASSPRDRGTGNTEAFF. In DNA form, the CDR3 reads TGTGCCAGCAGCCCCCGGGACAGGGGAACAGGAAACACTGAAGCTTTCTTT.

The rearrangement joins TRBV10-3 to TRBJ1-6; D is uncertain. With 6 bases removed from V and 7 bases from J, the gap between germline ends came to 13 bases. CDR1 and CDR2 from the germline V gene are ENHRY and SYGVKD. The CDR3 length is 14 residues. CDR3 bases: TGTGCCATCAGGAGGGAGGGAAGAAATTCACCCCTCCACTTT. As protein: CAIRREGRNSPLHF.

The chain combines TRBV28 with TRBJ1-4; possible D gene TRBD1, 5 bases. This CDR3 spans 16 amino acids. Germline V CDR1 and CDR2: MDHEN, SYDVKM. Trimming took off 5 bases at V and 4 bases at J, with 17 bases between the two ends. The CDR3 is CASSPHRWGINEKLFF. The DNA of the CDR3 is TGTGCCAGCAGTCCCCACAGGTGGGGGATTAATGAAAAACTGTTTTTT.

This chain links TRBV7-2 with TRBJ2-7; D may be TRBD1 or TRBD2 (5 bases each). Germline loops: CDR1 SGHTA, CDR2 FQGNSA. Trimming removed 1 base from V and 0 bases from J, with 10 bases in between. There are 15 residues in the CDR3. CDR3 protein: CASSLGSGTSYEQYF. The CDR3, as DNA: TGTGCCAGCAGCTTAGGAAGTGGGACCTCCTACGAGCAGTACTTC.

This clone was picked up one time. This chain joins TRBV11-2 and TRBJ2-2; D is possibly TRBD1 (6 bases). Germline V CDR1 and CDR2: SGHAT, FQNNGV. The CDR3 loop spans 16 amino acids. Deletions cut 2 bases from V and 5 bases from J, with 15 bases between. Here the CDR3 reads CASSLKLGQRTGELFF. CDR3 sequence (DNA): TGTGCCAGCAGCTTAAAACTCGGACAGCGGACCGGGGAGCTGTTTTTT.

The chain has TRBV4-2 and TRBJ1-1; the D is unclear. This CDR3 is built from 14 residues. The germline CDR1 and CDR2 sequences are LGHNA and YNFKEQ. Trimming removed 6 bases at V and 0 bases at J, with 11 bases between. CDR3 DNA: TGTGCCAGCAGTCCCACAGAGATGAACACTGAAGCTTTCTTT. Protein product: CASSPTEMNTEAFF.

The chain joins TRBV28 to TRBJ2-7; tentatively, D is TRBD2 (6 bases). V was clipped by 2 bases and J by 1 base, with 12 bases between them. This CDR3 contains 15 residues. Germline V gives CDR1 MDHEN, CDR2 SYDVKM. CDR3 loop: CASSLGGAESYEQYF. DNA of the CDR3: TGTGCCAGCAGTTTAGGCGGGGCAGAATCCTACGAGCAGTACTTC.

This sequence joins TRBV12-5 and TRBJ1-3; no clear D. This CDR3 is 14 amino acids long. V dropped 4 bases and J dropped 7 bases, with 14 bases sitting between them. Germline V CDR1 and CDR2: LGHNT, FRNRAP. The CDR3 here is CASGSTPIANTIYF. DNA for the CDR3: TGTGCTAGTGGTTCAACTCCCATTGCGAACACCATATATTTT.

This rearrangement joins TRBV6-5 to TRBJ1-6, with D possibly being TRBD1 (6 bases). The V gene lost 4 bases and the J gene lost 12 bases, with 16 bases spanning the gap. Germline values: CDR1 MNHEY, CDR2 SVGAGI. The CDR3 spans 14 residues. The CDR3 nucleotides are TGTGCCAGCAGTTGGCGACAGGCCCCCGAACCCCTCCACTTT. This translates into CASSWRQAPEPLHF.

The chain links TRBV4-3 to TRBJ2-3, with unresolved D. The CDR3 spans 13 residues. Per the germline V gene, CDR1 is LGHNA and CDR2 is YSLEER. Trimming stripped 0 bases from V and 3 bases from J, with 4 bases between. CDR3 coding DNA: TGCGCCAGCAGCCAAGAGGGAACAGATACGCAGTATTTT. Encoded protein: CASSQEGTDTQYF.

This chain links TRBV7-2 with TRBJ1-1, with D unresolved. V lost 0 bases and J lost 6, with 8 bases in between. This CDR3 has 13 amino acids. From germline, CDR1 is SGHTA and CDR2 FQGNSA. The CDR3 sequence is CASSLASKAEAFF. CDR3 in DNA: TGTGCCAGCAGCTTAGCATCAAAGGCTGAAGCTTTCTTT.

This sequence joins TRBV19 and TRBJ1-1; 8 bases map to TRBD1. The germline gives CDR1 LNHDA, CDR2 SQIVND (reference sequence). The CDR3 is 14 residues long. V dropped 7 bases and J dropped 7; count of bases not matched to a gene: 11. The CDR3 sequence: CASMWGRGQGEAFF. Here the CDR3 DNA reads TGTGCCAGTATGTGGGGCAGGGGGCAGGGTGAAGCTTTCTTT. Complete variable domain (other parts from reference TRBV19 and TRBJ1-1): DGGITQSPKYLFRKEGQNVTLSCEQNLNHDAMYWYRQDPGQGLRLIYYSQIVNDFQKGDIAEGYSVSREKKESFPLTVTSAQKNPTAFYLCASMWGRGQGEAFFGQGTRLTVV.

This chain links TRBV15 with TRBJ2-3; 10 positions match TRBD2. Per the germline V gene, CDR1 is LNHNV and CDR2 is YYDKDF (reference sequence). V lost 2 bases, J lost 0 bases, and 2 bases stayed unmatched. CDR3 length equals 16 residues. The CDR3 loop reads CATSRTGLASTDTQYF. CDR3 DNA sequence: TGTGCCACCAGCAGAACGGGACTAGCGAGCACAGATACGCAGTATTTT.

The V and J genes are TRBV5-1 and TRBJ2-4; D is ambiguous. Trimming pared 0 bases from V and 8 bases from J, leaving 9 bases between. This CDR3 has 13 amino acids. The germline CDR1 and CDR2 sequences are SGHRS and YFSETQ. CDR3 sequence reads: CASSLGGFDIQYF. CDR3 DNA: TGCGCCAGCAGCTTGGGAGGTTTCGACATTCAGTACTTC. The full variable domain, with the rest looked up from reference TRBV5-1 and TRBJ2-4, is KAGVTQTPRYLIKTRGQQVTLSCSPISGHRSVSWYQQTPGQGLQFLFEYFSETQRNKGNFPGRFSGRQFSNSRSEMNVSTLELGDSALYLCASSLGGFDIQYFGAGTRLSVL.

This chain uses TRBV3-1 (or the pseudogene TRBV3-2) with TRBJ1-2; TRBD1 aligns across 7 bases. The V gene end was trimmed by 4 bases and the J gene end by 0 bases; junction bases not matched to a gene: 8. The CDR3 consists of 16 residues. Germline lookup yields CDR1 LGHDT and CDR2 YNNKEL (reference sequence). The DNA for the CDR3 is TGTGCCAGCAGCCTCCGGGACAGATTAACTAACTATGGCTACACCTTC. Translation gives CASSLRDRLTNYGYTF.

The chain employs TRBV28 and TRBJ2-1, with D hard to call. Deletions cut 3 bases from V and 7 bases from J, with 7 bases between. Germline CDR1 reads MDHEN; CDR2 reads SYDVKM. The CDR3 is 12 amino acids. The CDR3 spells CASSLAVNEQFF. CDR3 nucleotides: TGTGCCAGCAGTTTGGCGGTTAATGAGCAGTTCTTC.

The chain employs TRBV18 and TRBJ2-7; the D is unclear. This CDR3 is built from 15 residues. Trimming shortened V by 0 bases and J by 6 bases, and 15 bases separated the two germline ends. Germline CDR1 is KGHSH and CDR2 is LQKENI. As DNA, the CDR3 is TGTGCCAGCTCACCACCTGGGTCCGACCCCCTCGAGCAGTACTTC. The encoded protein is CASSPPGSDPLEQYF.

A single count supports this clone. One end of the junction fails to match germline, which may point to a read error. The chain has TRBV7-2 and TRBJ1-5; D gene unclear. Germline V lookup: CDR1 SGHTA, CDR2 FQGNSA. The CDR3 length is 13 residues. For the CDR3, the DNA is TGTGCCAGCAGCTTAGCGTCAGATCAGGCCCAGCATTTT. Residues: CASSLASDQAQHF. The full variable domain, in which reference TRBV7-2 and TRBJ1-5 provide the parts outside the CDR3, is GAGVSQSPSNKVTEKGKDVELRCDPISGHTALYWYRQSLGQGLEFLIYFQGNSAPDKSGLPSDRFSAERTGGSVSTLTIQRTQQEDSAVYLCASSLASDQAQHFGDGTRLSIL.

This sequence joins TRBV27 and TRBJ1-1; 10 bases are a match to TRBD1. CDR1 is MNHEY, CDR2 SMNVEV, per germline (reference sequence). This CDR3 has 12 amino acids. V trimming: 5 bases; J trimming: 8 bases; junction bases outside the gene matches: 2. CDR3 sequence reads: CASSRDRGEAFF. The CDR3 DNA reads TGTGCCAGCAGTCGGGACAGGGGCGAAGCTTTCTTT.